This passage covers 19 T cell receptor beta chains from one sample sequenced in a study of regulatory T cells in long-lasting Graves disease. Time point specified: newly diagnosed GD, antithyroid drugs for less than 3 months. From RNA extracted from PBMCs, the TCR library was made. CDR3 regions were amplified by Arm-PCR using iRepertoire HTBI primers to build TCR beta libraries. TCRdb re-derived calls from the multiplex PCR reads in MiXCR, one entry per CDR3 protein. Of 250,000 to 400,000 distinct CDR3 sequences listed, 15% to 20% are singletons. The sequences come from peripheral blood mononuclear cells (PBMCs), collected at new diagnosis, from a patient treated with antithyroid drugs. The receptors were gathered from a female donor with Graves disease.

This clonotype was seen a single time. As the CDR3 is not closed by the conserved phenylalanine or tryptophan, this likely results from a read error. CDR3 bases: TGTGCCAGCAGCCCCCTCCTAGCGGGGTACGAGCAGTACCTC. Translating it yields CASSPLLAGYEQYL. The chain links TRBV7-9 to TRBJ2-7; 9 bases agree with TRBD2. V was pared by 5 bases and J by 4 bases, with 6 bases of the junction left unmatched. This CDR3 is built from 14 residues. CDR1 is SEHNR and CDR2 is FQNEAQ in the germline V gene (reference sequence).

The CDR3 DNA reads TGTGCCAGCAGTTTAGACAGTCGGGGCACAGATACGCAGTATTTT. This codes for CASSLDSRGTDTQYF. The V call is TRBV12-3 or TRBV12-4, the J call TRBJ2-3, with D unclear. CDR3 length: 15 residues. Trimming removed 1 base from V and 1 base from J, with 9 bases in between.

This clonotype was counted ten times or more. The CDR3 sequence: CASSIEGNQPQHF. The DNA for the CDR3 is TGTGCCAGTAGTATAGAGGGGAATCAGCCCCAGCATTTT. The rearrangement uses TRBV19 and TRBJ1-5; D is unclear. CDR1 is LNHDA, CDR2 SQIVND, per germline (reference sequence). This CDR3 has 13 amino acids. With 0 bases removed from V and 4 bases from J, the gap between germline ends came to 4 bases.

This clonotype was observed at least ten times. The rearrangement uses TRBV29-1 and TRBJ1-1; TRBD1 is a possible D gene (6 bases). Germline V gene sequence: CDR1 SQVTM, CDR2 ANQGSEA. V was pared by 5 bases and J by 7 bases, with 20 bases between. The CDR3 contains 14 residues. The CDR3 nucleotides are TGCAGCGTTCGGGCCTTGGGGGCAGGGAATGAAGCTTTCTTT. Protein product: CSVRALGAGNEAFF.

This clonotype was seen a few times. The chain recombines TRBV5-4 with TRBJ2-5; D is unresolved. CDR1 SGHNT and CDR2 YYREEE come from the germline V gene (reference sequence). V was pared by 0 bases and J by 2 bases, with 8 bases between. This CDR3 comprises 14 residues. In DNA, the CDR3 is TGTGCCAGCAGCTTGGTTAATCTTCAAGAGACCCAGTACTTC. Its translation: CASSLVNLQETQYF.

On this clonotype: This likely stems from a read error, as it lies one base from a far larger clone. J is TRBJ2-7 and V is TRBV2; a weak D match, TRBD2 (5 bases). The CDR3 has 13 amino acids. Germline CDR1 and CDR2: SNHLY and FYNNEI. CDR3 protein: CASSLEPGLRPHF. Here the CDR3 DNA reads TGTGCCAGCAGTTTGGAACCGGGATTGAGGCCCCACTTC.

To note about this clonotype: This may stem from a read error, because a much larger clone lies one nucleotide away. DNA of the CDR3: TGTGCCAGCAGTCCACCCTTCGGGAGGACTTACAATGAGCAGTTCTTC. Encoded protein: CASSPPFGRTYNEQFF. The chain joins TRBV28 to TRBJ2-1; TRBD2 matches at 7 bases. In germline, CDR1 is MDHEN, CDR2 SYDVKM. There are 16 residues in the CDR3. After removal of 5 bases from V and 4 bases from J, the junction contained 11 bases not matched to a gene.

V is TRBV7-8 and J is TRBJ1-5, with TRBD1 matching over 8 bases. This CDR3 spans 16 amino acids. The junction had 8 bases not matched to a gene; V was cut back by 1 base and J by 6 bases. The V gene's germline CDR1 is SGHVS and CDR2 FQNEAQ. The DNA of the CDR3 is TGTGCCAGCAGCTTAGGTGCCAGGGGGCGCGGTCAGCCCCAGCATTTT. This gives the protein CASSLGARGRGQPQHF.

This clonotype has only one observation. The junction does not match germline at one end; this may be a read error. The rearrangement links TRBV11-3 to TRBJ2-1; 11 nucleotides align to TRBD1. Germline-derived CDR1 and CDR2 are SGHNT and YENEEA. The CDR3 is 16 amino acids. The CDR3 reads CASSGTGGLSYNEQCF. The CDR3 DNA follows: TGTGCCAGCAGCGGGACAGGGGGGTTATCCTACAATGAGCAGTGCTTC.

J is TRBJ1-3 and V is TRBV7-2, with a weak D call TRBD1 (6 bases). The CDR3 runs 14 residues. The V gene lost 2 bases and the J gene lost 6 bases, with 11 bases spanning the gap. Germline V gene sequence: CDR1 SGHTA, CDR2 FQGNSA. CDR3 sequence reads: CASSLSGGPNTIYF. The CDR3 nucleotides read TGTGCCAGCAGCTTATCGGGGGGGCCAAACACCATATATTTT. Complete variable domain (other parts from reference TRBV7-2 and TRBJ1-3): GAGVSQSPSNKVTEKGKDVELRCDPISGHTALYWYRQSLGQGLEFLIYFQGNSAPDKSGLPSDRFSAERTGGSVSTLTIQRTQQEDSAVYLCASSLSGGPNTIYFGEGSWLTVV.

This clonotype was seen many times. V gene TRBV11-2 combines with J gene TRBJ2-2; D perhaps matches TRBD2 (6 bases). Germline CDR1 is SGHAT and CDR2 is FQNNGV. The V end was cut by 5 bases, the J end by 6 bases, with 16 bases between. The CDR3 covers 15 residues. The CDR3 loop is CASSPLRGSAGELFF. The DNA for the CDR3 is TGTGCCAGCAGCCCGCTGCGGGGATCCGCCGGGGAGCTGTTTTTT.

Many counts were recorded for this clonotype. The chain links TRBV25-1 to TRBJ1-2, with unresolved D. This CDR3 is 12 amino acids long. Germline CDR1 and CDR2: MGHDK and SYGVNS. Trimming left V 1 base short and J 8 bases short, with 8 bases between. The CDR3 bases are TGTGCCAGCAGTGAATCCCCCGGGGGCTACACCTTC. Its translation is CASSESPGGYTF.

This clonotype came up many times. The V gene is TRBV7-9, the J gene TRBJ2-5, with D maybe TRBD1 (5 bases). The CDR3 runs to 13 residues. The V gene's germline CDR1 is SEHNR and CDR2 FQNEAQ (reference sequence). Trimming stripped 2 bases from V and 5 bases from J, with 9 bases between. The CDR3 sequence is CASSLIGAETQYF. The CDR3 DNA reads TGTGCCAGCAGCTTAATAGGGGCGGAGACCCAGTACTTC.

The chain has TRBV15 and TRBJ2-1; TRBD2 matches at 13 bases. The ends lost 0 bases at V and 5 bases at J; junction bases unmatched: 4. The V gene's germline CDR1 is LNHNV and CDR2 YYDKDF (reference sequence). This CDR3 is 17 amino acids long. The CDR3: CATSREQGLAGNNEQFF. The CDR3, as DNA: TGTGCCACCAGCAGAGAACAGGGACTAGCGGGAAACAATGAGCAGTTCTTC.

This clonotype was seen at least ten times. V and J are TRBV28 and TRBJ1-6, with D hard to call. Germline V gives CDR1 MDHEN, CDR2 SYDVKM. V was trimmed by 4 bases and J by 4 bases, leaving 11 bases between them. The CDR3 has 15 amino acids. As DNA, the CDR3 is TGTGCCAGCAGTTCATTGACGGCTTATAATTCACCCCTCCACTTT. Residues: CASSSLTAYNSPLHF.

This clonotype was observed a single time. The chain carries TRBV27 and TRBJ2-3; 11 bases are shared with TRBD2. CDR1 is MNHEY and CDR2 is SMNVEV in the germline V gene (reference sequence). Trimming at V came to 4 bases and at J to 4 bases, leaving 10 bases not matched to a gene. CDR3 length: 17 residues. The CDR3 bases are TGTGCCAGCAGTTCCATGATACTAGCGGGAGCGGCAGATACGCAGTATTTT. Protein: CASSSMILAGAADTQYF.

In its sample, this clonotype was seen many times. The CDR3 here is CSAMPAFTEAFF. The CDR3 region has the DNA TGCAGTGCTATGCCAGCCTTCACTGAAGCTTTCTTT. This chain connects TRBV20-1 to TRBJ1-1; D is unclear. Germline V gene data show CDR1 as DFQATT and CDR2 as SNEGSKA (reference sequence). V lost 4 bases and J lost 4, with 10 bases in between. The CDR3 has 12 residues.

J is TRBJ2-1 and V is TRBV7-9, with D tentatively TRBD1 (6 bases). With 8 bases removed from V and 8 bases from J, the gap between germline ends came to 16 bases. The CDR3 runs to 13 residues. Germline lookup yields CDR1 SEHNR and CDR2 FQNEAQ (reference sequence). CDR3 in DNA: TGTGCCAGCCAGGCCCCGGACAGCCATGAGCAGTTCTTC. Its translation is CASQAPDSHEQFF.

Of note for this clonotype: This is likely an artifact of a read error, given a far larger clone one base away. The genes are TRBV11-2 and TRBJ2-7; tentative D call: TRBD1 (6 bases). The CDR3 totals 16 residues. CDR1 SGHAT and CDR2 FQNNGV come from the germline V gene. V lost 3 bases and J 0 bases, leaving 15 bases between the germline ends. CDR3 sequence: CASSFPQRDTSYEQYF. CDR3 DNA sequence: TGTGCCAGCAGCTTCCCCCAGAGGGACACCTCCTACGAGCAGTACTTC.